A selection of T cell receptor beta chains follows, all from one sample in a study of shared clonotypes between healthy human individuals. Sequencing was performed with immunoSEQ multiplex PCR; in TCRdb, only in-frame clones are kept and a portion is missing. The table includes approximately 340,000 clones, 73% detected once. The source material was memory CD4+ T cells sorted from blood. Receptors were obtained from a man in his thirties or forties in good health. The CDR3 runs from the conserved cysteine through the conserved F or W. The D gene is left open where the match is weak. Not every row has a clone size; where given, it reads once, few, many or a size class.

v_call,j_call,d_call,clone_size,cdr3_aa,cdr3_nt
TRBV7-8,TRBJ1-2,.,.,CASSVGRGALGGGYTF,TGTGCCAGCAGCGTAGGACGCGGCGCGCTTGGGGGAGGCTACACCTTC
TRBV9,TRBJ2-4,.,.,CASSVTDSSRNIQYF,TGTGCCAGCAGCGTAACCGACAGTAGCCGAAACATTCAGTACTTC
TRBV2,TRBJ1-1,TRBD1,many,CASGQENTEAFF,TGTGCCAGCGGACAGGAGAACACTGAAGCTTTCTTT
TRBV5-1,TRBJ1-1,.,.,CASSPSSPNTEAFF,TGCGCCAGCAGTCCTTCGTCTCCGAACACTGAAGCTTTCTTT
TRBV18,TRBJ2-5,.,.,CASSPLRGSRETQYF,TGTGCCAGCTCACCACTGAGGGGGTCCAGGGAGACCCAGTACTTC
TRBV27,TRBJ1-5,TRBD1,few,CASKPGQGRNQPQHF,TGTGCCAGCAAACCGGGACAGGGGCGCAATCAGCCCCAGCATTTT
TRBV11-2,TRBJ2-5,.,.,CASSGGTKETQYF,TGTGCCAGCAGCGGGGGGACAAAAGAGACCCAGTACTTC
TRBV7-3,TRBJ2-1,.,.,CASSQGDEQFF,TGTGCCAGCAGCCAAGGGGATGAGCAGTTCTTC
TRBV5-1,TRBJ2-1,.,.,CASSLYRSSYNEQFF,TGCGCCAGCAGCCTATACAGGAGCTCCTACAATGAGCAGTTCTTC
TRBV19,TRBJ2-1,.,few,CASTPGHRSSYNEQFF,TGTGCCAGTACCCCGGGACACCGGAGCTCCTACAATGAGCAGTTCTTC
TRBV5-1,TRBJ1-5,TRBD1,once,CASSREGQYNQPQHF,TGCGCCAGCAGCCGAGAGGGACAGTACAATCAGCCCCAGCATTTT
TRBV6-6,TRBJ1-5,.,.,CASSLAGGNQPQHF,TGTGCCAGCAGTTTAGCAGGGGGCAATCAGCCCCAGCATTTT
TRBV6-1,TRBJ2-1,.,few,CASRGVPPHEQFF,TGTGCCAGCAGAGGGGTCCCTCCCCATGAGCAGTTCTTC
TRBV19,TRBJ2-6,.,.,CATEIQGTNVLTF,TGTGCCACCGAGATACAGGGAACCAACGTCCTGACTTTC
TRBV19,TRBJ2-7,.,.,CASSVGHTYEQYF,TGTGCCAGTAGTGTTGGGCACACCTACGAGCAGTACTTC
TRBV7-8,TRBJ2-1,.,.,CASSLGQSYNEQFF,TGTGCCAGCAGCTTGGGGCAATCTTACAATGAGCAGTTCTTC
TRBV18,TRBJ1-5,.,few,CASSHTPRNQPQHF,TGTGCCAGCTCACATACCCCCAGGAATCAGCCCCAGCATTTT
TRBV2,TRBJ2-1,TRBD2,few,CASERQLAPHNEQFF,TGTGCCAGCGAGAGGCAACTAGCGCCCCACAATGAGCAGTTCTTC